The subject of this entry is one TCR beta chain. Its cognate antigen is unknown. This table comes from immunoSEQ multiplex PCR, and its TCRdb copy is limited to in-frame clones, with some not included. Of approximately 150,000 clones in the sample, approximately 90% were seen once. The germline V and J ends were trimmed by 7 bases and 3 bases, with 12 bases remaining between them. CDR3 length equals 13 residues. CDR1 is MNHEY and CDR2 is SMNVEV in the germline V gene (reference sequence). The data derive from a study of T cell responses to AZD1222 COVID-19 vaccine. Whole-study findings and limits: Seropositivity was recorded at baseline in only 6 or 7 AZD1222 recipients.

This sequence joins TRBV27 and TRBJ1-1; the D gene is possibly TRBD1 (6 bases). The clonotype comes from an adult who received the AZD1222 COVID-19 vaccine. This sample comprised peripheral blood, obtained 28 days after the second AZD1222 dose. CDR3 residues: CASKVQGDTEAFF. CDR3 bases: TGTGCCAGCAAGGTACAGGGAGACACTGAAGCTTTCTTT.